These 2 T cell receptor beta chains were sequenced from one sample in a study of T cell responses to AZD1222 COVID-19 vaccine. Profiled with immunoSEQ multiplex PCR; TCRdb holds only in-frame clones, not every one. This sample carries 60,000 to 90,000 clones, 87% of them seen once, and the ten largest clones take 15% to 20%. Specimen: peripheral blood, collected 28 days after the second AZD1222 dose. These receptors were obtained from an adult who received the AZD1222 COVID-19 vaccine.

The V gene is TRBV4-1, the J gene TRBJ1-1; the D gene is possibly TRBD1 (5 bases). Trimming pared 1 base from V and 11 bases from J, leaving 20 bases between. The CDR3 contains 15 residues. Germline V CDR1 and CDR2: MGHRA, YSYEKL. The CDR3: CASSQGFSAGVIAFF. CDR3 bases: TGCGCCAGCAGCCAAGGGTTCTCTGCGGGGGTGATTGCTTTCTTT.

The chain couples TRBV7-2 to TRBJ1-5, with unresolved D. Germline CDR1 SGHTA, CDR2 FQGNSA. CDR3 length: 16 residues. Trimming left V 2 bases short and J 6 bases short, with 17 bases between. Here the CDR3 DNA reads TGTGCCAGCAGCTTAAATACGGGTTCGGGTGCTCAGCCCCAGCATTTT. Translated, it gives CASSLNTGSGAQPQHF.